This T cell receptor beta chain was identified in a study of blood T cells in healthy people across ages. The second PCR ran about 6 to 11 cycles with a sample-barcoded 5' primer and J-beta primers. Each CDR3 protein is one row after TCRdb ran MiXCR on the 5' RACE reads. The sample includes 1,500,000 or so distinct CDR3 sequences, approximately 59% of them seen just once. The TCR comes from a man aged 18 to 29 in good health. Sequences were obtained from blood.

CDR3 residues: CASTVGGVGGGYTF. In nucleotides, the CDR3 is TGTGCCAGCACGGTCGGAGGGGTCGGCGGTGGCTACACCTTC. The chain joins TRBV2 to TRBJ1-2; D might be TRBD1 (5 bases). The length of the CDR3 is 14 residues. Germline V gene data show CDR1 as SNHLY and CDR2 as FYNNEI. V shed 7 bases and J shed 7 bases, with 19 bases lying between them.